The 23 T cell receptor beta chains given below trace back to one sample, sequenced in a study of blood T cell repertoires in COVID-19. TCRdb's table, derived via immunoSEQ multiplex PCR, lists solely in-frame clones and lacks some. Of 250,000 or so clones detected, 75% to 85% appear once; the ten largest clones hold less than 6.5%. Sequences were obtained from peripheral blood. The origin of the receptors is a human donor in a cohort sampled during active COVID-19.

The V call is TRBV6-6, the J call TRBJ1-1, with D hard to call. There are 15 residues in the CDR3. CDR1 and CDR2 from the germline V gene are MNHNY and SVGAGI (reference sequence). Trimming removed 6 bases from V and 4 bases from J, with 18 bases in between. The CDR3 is CASSPPGRLSTEAFF. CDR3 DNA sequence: TGTGCCAGCAGCCCACCGGGTAGACTGAGCACTGAAGCTTTCTTT.

The CDR3 DNA reads as TGTGCCAGCTCGGGACTTACGAACACCGGGGAGCTGTTTTTT. It encodes CASSGLTNTGELFF. The J gene is TRBJ2-2, the V gene TRBV14; perhaps TRBD2 as D (6 bases). The V gene's germline CDR1 is SGHDN and CDR2 FVKESK. This CDR3 contains 14 residues. V lost 8 bases and J lost 0, with 10 bases in between.

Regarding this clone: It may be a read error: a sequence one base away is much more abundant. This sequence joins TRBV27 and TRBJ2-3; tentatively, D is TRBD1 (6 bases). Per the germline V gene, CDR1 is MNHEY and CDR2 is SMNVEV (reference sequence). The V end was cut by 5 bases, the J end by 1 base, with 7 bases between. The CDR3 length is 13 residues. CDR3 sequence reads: CASSRTGTDTQYF. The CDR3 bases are TGTGCCAGCAGTCGGACAGGCACAGATACGCAGTATTTT.

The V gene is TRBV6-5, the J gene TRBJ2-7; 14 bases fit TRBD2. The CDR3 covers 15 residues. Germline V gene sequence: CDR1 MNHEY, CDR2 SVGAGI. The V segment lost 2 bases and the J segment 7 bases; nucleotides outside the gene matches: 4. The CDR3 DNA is TGTGCCAGCAGTTACGGGACTAGCGGGAGTTGGGAGCAGTACTTC. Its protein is CASSYGTSGSWEQYF.

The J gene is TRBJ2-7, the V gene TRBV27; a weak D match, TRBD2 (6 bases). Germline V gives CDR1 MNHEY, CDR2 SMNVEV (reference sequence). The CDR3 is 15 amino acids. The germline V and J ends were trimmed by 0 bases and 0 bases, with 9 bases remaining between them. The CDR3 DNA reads TGTGCCAGCAGTTTATCGTGGAGGGCCTCCTACGAGCAGTACTTC. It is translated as CASSLSWRASYEQYF.

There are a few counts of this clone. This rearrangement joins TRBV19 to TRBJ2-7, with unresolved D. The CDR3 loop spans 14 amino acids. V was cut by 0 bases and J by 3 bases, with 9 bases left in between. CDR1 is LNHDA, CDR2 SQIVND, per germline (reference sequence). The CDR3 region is CASSIDAENYEQYF. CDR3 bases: TGTGCCAGTAGTATAGACGCGGAAAACTACGAGCAGTACTTC.

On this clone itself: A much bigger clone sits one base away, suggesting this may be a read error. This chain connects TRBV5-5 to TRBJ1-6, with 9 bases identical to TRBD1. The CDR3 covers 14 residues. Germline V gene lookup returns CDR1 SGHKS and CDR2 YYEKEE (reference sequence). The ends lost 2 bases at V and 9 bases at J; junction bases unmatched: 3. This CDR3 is CASSLGQGSSPLHF. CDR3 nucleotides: TGTGCCAGCAGCTTAGGACAGGGGAGTTCACCCCTCCACTTT.

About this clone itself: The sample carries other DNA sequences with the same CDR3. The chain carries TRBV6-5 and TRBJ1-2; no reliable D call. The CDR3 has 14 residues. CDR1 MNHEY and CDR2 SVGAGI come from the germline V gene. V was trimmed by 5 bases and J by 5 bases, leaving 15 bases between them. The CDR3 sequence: CASSLQDRGYGYTF. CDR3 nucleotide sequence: TGTGCCAGCAGTCTTCAGGATCGGGGATATGGCTACACCTTC.

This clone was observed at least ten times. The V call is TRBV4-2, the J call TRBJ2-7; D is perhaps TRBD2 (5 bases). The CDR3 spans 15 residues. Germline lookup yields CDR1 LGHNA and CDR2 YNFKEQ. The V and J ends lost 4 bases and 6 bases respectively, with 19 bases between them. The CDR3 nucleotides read TGTGCCAGCAGCCTGTCCCGGGATTTCGGTGGCGAGCAGTACTTC. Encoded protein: CASSLSRDFGGEQYF.

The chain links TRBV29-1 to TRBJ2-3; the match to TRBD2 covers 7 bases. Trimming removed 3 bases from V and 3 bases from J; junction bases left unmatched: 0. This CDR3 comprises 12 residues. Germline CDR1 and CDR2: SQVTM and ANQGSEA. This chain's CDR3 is CSVDGGTDTQYF. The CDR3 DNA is TGCAGCGTTGACGGGGGGACAGATACGCAGTATTTT.

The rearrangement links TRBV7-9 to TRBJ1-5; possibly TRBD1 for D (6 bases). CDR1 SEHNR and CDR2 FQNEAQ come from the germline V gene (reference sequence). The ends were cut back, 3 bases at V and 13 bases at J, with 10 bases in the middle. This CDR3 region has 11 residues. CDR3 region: CASSLGHGQHF. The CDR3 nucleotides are TGTGCCAGCAGCTTGGGACACGGTCAGCATTTT.

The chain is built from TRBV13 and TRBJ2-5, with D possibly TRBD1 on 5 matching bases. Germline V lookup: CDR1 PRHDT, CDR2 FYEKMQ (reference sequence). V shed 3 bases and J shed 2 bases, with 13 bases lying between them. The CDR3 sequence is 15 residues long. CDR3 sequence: CASSFTPDSQETQYF. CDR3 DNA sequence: TGTGCCAGCAGCTTCACCCCTGACAGTCAAGAGACCCAGTACTTC.

For the CDR3, the DNA is TGCGCCAGCAGCCAAGATCGAACAGGAAACTACGAGCAGTACTTC. It is translated as CASSQDRTGNYEQYF. This chain links TRBV4-1 with TRBJ2-7, with a weak D call TRBD1 (5 bases). V shed 0 bases and J shed 3 bases, with 12 bases lying between them. Germline CDR1 reads MGHRA; CDR2 reads YSYEKL. This CDR3 comprises 15 residues.

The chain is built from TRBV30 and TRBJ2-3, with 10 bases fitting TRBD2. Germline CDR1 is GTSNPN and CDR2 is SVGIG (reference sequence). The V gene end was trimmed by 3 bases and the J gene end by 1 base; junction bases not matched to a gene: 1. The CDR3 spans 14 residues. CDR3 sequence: CAWRTSGGTDTQYF. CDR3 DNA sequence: TGTGCCTGGAGAACTAGCGGGGGCACAGATACGCAGTATTTT.

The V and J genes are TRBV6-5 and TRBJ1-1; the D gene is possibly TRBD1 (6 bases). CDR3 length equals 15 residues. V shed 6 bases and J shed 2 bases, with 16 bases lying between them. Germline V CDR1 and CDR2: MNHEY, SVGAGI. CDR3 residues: CASSPRTDRNTEAFF. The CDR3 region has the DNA TGTGCCAGCAGCCCCAGGACAGATCGAAACACTGAAGCTTTCTTT.

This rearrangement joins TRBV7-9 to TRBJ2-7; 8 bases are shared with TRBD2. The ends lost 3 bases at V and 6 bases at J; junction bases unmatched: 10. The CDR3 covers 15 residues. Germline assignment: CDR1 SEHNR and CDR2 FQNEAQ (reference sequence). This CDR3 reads CASSLQIAGSGEQYF. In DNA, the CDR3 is TGTGCCAGCAGCTTGCAGATAGCGGGATCGGGCGAGCAGTACTTC.

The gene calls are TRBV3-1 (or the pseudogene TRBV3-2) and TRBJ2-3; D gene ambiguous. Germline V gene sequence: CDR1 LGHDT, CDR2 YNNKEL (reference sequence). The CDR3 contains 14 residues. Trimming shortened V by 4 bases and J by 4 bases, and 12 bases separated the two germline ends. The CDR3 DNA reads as TGTGCCAGCAGCCTTGGGTTACAGTCAGATACGCAGTATTTT. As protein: CASSLGLQSDTQYF.

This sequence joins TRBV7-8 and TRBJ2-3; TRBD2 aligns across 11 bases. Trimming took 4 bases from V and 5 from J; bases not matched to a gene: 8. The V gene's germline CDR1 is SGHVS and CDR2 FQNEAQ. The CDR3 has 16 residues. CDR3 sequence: CASSSSGLAGGDTQYF. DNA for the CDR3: TGTGCCAGCAGCTCCTCGGGTCTAGCGGGGGGAGATACGCAGTATTTT.

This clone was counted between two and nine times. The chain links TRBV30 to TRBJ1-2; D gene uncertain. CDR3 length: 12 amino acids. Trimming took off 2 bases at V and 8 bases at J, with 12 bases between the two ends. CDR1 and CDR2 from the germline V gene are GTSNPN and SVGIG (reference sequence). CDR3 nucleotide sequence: TGTGCCTGGAGTTCAGCTACTATGGGCTACACCTTC. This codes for CAWSSATMGYTF.

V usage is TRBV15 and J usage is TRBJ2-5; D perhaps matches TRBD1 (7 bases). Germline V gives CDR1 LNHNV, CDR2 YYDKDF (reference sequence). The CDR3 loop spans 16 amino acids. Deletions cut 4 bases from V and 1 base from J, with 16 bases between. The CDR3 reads CATSTHGGDSQETQYF. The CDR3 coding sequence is TGTGCCACCAGCACCCATGGAGGGGACAGCCAAGAGACCCAGTACTTC.

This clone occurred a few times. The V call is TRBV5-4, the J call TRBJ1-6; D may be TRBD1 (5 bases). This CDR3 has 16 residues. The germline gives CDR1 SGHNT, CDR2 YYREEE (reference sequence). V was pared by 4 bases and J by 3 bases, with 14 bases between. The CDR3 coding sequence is TGTGCCAGCAGCCCGGTGAGGGGACTCTATAATTCACCCCTCCACTTT. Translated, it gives CASSPVRGLYNSPLHF.

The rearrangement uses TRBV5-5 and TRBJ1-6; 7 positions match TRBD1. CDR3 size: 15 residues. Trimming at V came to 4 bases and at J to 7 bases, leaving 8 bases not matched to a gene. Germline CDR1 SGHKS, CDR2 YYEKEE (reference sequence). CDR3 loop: CASSSTGQPNSPLHF. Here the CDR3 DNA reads TGTGCCAGCAGCAGCACGGGACAGCCAAATTCACCCCTCCACTTT.

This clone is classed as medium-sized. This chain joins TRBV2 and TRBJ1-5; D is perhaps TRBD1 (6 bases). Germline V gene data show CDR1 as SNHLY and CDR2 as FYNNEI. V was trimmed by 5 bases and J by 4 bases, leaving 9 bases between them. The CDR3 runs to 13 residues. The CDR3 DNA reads TGTGCCAGCAGTAGGCAGGGGAATCAGCCCCAGCATTTT. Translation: CASSRQGNQPQHF.